This T cell receptor (beta chain) is drawn from a study of cytomegalovirus exposure and HLA in healthy donors. The PCR made use of 60 Vbeta and 13 Jbeta primers. Sequencing was performed with immunoSEQ multiplex PCR; in TCRdb, only in-frame clones are kept and a portion is missing. Of fewer than 200,000 clones listed, around 75% are singletons. Study-level results: Of the V segments, some could not be distinguished, including TRBV6-2 and TRBV6-3, and were excluded. A later analysis reportedly found that, within productive TCRs, an Asian-associated ancestry cluster had fewer N-insertions than the mean observed across the 666 donors. An analysis that came later showed most CMV-associated TCR beta chains appearing HLA-restricted.

With respect to this clone: Antigen: not known.

This CDR3 spans 16 amino acids. Trimming took 5 bases from V and 6 from J; bases not matched to a gene: 8. CDR1 is SGHTA and CDR2 is FQGNSA in the germline V gene. This TCR came from a female donor in good health and CMV-seronegative. V and J are TRBV7-2 and TRBJ2-7, with 15 bases fitting TRBD2. The specimen was PBMCs. The CDR3 here is CASSVQGLAGGVEQYF. The CDR3 bases are TGTGCCAGCAGCGTCCAAGGACTAGCGGGAGGGGTCGAGCAGTACTTC.